Listed below are T cell receptor beta chains from one sample, sequenced in a study of blood T cell repertoires in COVID-19. Clones were read by immunoSEQ multiplex PCR, and TCRdb kept only the in-frame ones, dropping some. The repertoire includes some 230,000 clones, approximately 80% of them detected once, and roughly 7% sits in the top ten. The sample taken for sequencing was peripheral blood. These receptors were collected from a woman aged 45-65 years with acute or convalescent COVID-19. The CDR3 runs from the conserved cysteine through the conserved F or W. A D gene is named only where the DNA matches it firmly. For some rows the clone size is stated as once, few or many, or as a class when expanded; others skip it.

CDR3 DNA | CDR3 protein | J gene | V gene | clone size | D gene
TGCGCCAGCAGTGCCGGACTAGCGGGGCTAAGCACAGATACGCAGTATTTT | CASSAGLAGLSTDTQYF | TRBJ2-3 | TRBV10-2 | - | TRBD2
TGTGCCAGCAGTTTTCCAGGGATCGACCACGAGCAGTACTTC | CASSFPGIDHEQYF | TRBJ2-7 | TRBV28 | - | -
TGTGCCAGCAGTTCAGCGGGGGGGACGAACATTCAGTACTTC | CASSSAGGTNIQYF | TRBJ2-4 | TRBV28 | - | TRBD2
TGCGCCAGCAGCCAAGAGTTGCGGGATCACTACGAGCAGTACTTC | CASSQELRDHYEQYF | TRBJ2-7 | TRBV4-3 | - | -
TGTGCCAGCAGCCCCCGGGCCAGCGGGAAAGAAAAACTGTTTTTT | CASSPRASGKEKLFF | TRBJ1-4 | TRBV9 | - | -
TGTGCCAGTAGTATACAGACAGGGCCCCTCACTGAAGCTTTCTTT | CASSIQTGPLTEAFF | TRBJ1-1 | TRBV19 | - | TRBD1
TGCGCCAGCAGCCTCACAGGGGGCCAGGAGACCCAGTACTTC | CASSLTGGQETQYF | TRBJ2-5 | TRBV5-1 | - | TRBD1
TGTGCCAGTAGGGTACAGGGGGCCTACTCCTACAATGAGCAGTTCTTC | CASRVQGAYSYNEQFF | TRBJ2-1 | TRBV19 | once | TRBD1
TGTGCCAGCAGCTTTAACAGGGACGATACGCAGTATTTT | CASSFNRDDTQYF | TRBJ2-3 | TRBV7-2 | once | -
TGTGCCAGCAGCACGGGACAGGGGAATACCGGGGAGCTGTTTTTT | CASSTGQGNTGELFF | TRBJ2-2 | TRBV7-7 | - | TRBD1
TGTGCCAGCAGCCAAGGAACAGGGTTCGCTGGCTACACCTTC | CASSQGTGFAGYTF | TRBJ1-2 | TRBV3-1/TRBV3-2 | - | -
TGTGCCAGCCGCCGGGACTCAAGGAGCTCCTACGAGCAGTACTTC | CASRRDSRSSYEQYF | TRBJ2-7 | TRBV28 | few | -
TGTGCCAGCTCACCACCCCTTCAGGGACATATGAACACTGAAGCTTTCTTT | CASSPPLQGHMNTEAFF | TRBJ1-1 | TRBV18 | - | -
TGCGCCAGCAGCTTAGGACCCCAGGGAATCTCCTACGAGCAGTACTTC | CASSLGPQGISYEQYF | TRBJ2-7 | TRBV5-1 | - | -
TGTGCCAGCAGGGAAAGGACAGGCCCAGGGCAGCCCCAGCATTTT | CASRERTGPGQPQHF | TRBJ1-5 | TRBV6-6 | - | TRBD1
TGTGCCAGCAGCACCGACAGCCTCACCGGGGAGCTGTTTTTT | CASSTDSLTGELFF | TRBJ2-2 | TRBV5-5 | - | -
TGTGCCAGCAGCTTAAATTCGGCAGGGGTTAGGAATGAGCAGTTCTTC | CASSLNSAGVRNEQFF | TRBJ2-1 | TRBV7-2 | - | -
TGTGCCAGCAGTGTTCCGGGACTAGCGGGGGGGGCCACAGATACGCAGTATTTT | CASSVPGLAGGATDTQYF | TRBJ2-3 | TRBV2 | - | TRBD2
TGTGCCAGCAGCCTGATGCTAGCGGGAGGGGATACGCAGTATTTT | CASSLMLAGGDTQYF | TRBJ2-3 | TRBV3-1/TRBV3-2 | - | TRBD2
TGTGTACCCCGCGTAGACTATGGCTACACCTTC | CVPRVDYGYTF | TRBJ1-2 | TRBV7-7 | - | -
TGTGCCAGCAGTTTAGAGGGCCCGAAGTATAACAATGAGCAGTTCTTC | CASSLEGPKYNNEQFF | TRBJ2-1 | TRBV27 | - | -
TGTGCCGGATGGGCGCCATTTAGCACAGATACGCAGTATTTT | CAGWAPFSTDTQYF | TRBJ2-3 | TRBV30 | - | -
TGTGCCAGCAGTTACCGGGACAGTACTAACTATGGCTACACCTTC | CASSYRDSTNYGYTF | TRBJ1-2 | TRBV6-2/TRBV6-3 | few | TRBD1
TGTGCCAGCAGCACCTTACAGGGCCAACACTACGAGCAGTACTTC | CASSTLQGQHYEQYF | TRBJ2-7 | TRBV5-6 | - | -
TGTGCCAGCGGACTCCTATCTGCAACTAATGAAAAACTGTTTTTT | CASGLLSATNEKLFF | TRBJ1-4 | TRBV6-5 | once | -
TGTGCCAGCAGTTTATCGGGACAGGGGGACGAGCAGTACTTC | CASSLSGQGDEQYF | TRBJ2-7 | TRBV28 | once | TRBD1
TGTGCCTGGAGTGGGCCTCGCGGGGGTGGCTACACCTTC | CAWSGPRGGGYTF | TRBJ1-2 | TRBV30 | once | -
TGTGCCAGCAGTAGACACGGACAGACAACCTTC | CASSRHGQTTF | TRBJ1-2 | TRBV28 | - | -
TGTGCCAGCAGCGTAGCTCTAGTCGGCTACAATGAGCAGTTCTTC | CASSVALVGYNEQFF | TRBJ2-1 | TRBV9 | - | -
TGTGCCAGCAGTTGGGCCGTCAATCAGCCCCAGCATTTT | CASSWAVNQPQHF | TRBJ1-5 | TRBV6-5 | - | -
TGTGCCAGCAGTTCCGCCTGGAGGGGCTACACCTTC | CASSSAWRGYTF | TRBJ1-2 | TRBV12-3/TRBV12-4 | - | -
TGTGCCAGCAGTCCCGGGACAGGGCCCTACGAGCAGTACTTC | CASSPGTGPYEQYF | TRBJ2-7 | TRBV28 | - | TRBD1
TGCGCCAGCAGCTTGGTTTCCGGGGAGGGTGAAAAACTGTTTTTT | CASSLVSGEGEKLFF | TRBJ1-4 | TRBV5-1 | once | -
TGTGCCAGCAGTTACAGAGGCGAGCAGTACTTC | CASSYRGEQYF | TRBJ2-7 | TRBV6-5 | - | -
TGTGCCACCAGTGAGTCGGGACAGGGATCCTACAATGAGCAGTTCTTC | CATSESGQGSYNEQFF | TRBJ2-1 | TRBV24-1 | - | TRBD1
TGCAGCGTTGGACAGGGGGCGGGGGAGCAGTACTTC | CSVGQGAGEQYF | TRBJ2-7 | TRBV29-1 | - | TRBD1
TGTGCCAGCAGCTTGGGGGGAGCCAACTACAATGAGCAGTTCTTC | CASSLGGANYNEQFF | TRBJ2-1 | TRBV7-2 | - | -
TGTGCCAGCAGCGAAAAGAACAGCCAAGAGACCCAGTACTTC | CASSEKNSQETQYF | TRBJ2-5 | TRBV5-4 | once | -
TGCGCCAGCAGCTTGACAGGGAGATCGGAGACCCAGTACTTC | CASSLTGRSETQYF | TRBJ2-5 | TRBV5-1 | - | -
TGTGCCAGCAGCGTATCGACAGGGACGAGCCAGCAGTACTTC | CASSVSTGTSQQYF | TRBJ2-7 | TRBV9 | many | TRBD1
TGCGCCAGCAGCCTGCAGGGGTCTGGAAACACCATATATTTT | CASSLQGSGNTIYF | TRBJ1-3 | TRBV5-1 | - | -
TGTGCCAGCAGCTTAGGGGGGACTCGTGAAGCTTTCTTT | CASSLGGTREAFF | TRBJ1-1 | TRBV7-2 | - | -
TGTGCCAGCAGTTCGGACAGGGGCTTTAATTCACCCCTCCACTTT | CASSSDRGFNSPLHF | TRBJ1-6 | TRBV28 | - | TRBD1
TGTGCCAGCTCCACCCCTCTAGTGACCCGACAGTACTATGGCTACACCTTC | CASSTPLVTRQYYGYTF | TRBJ1-2 | TRBV28 | - | -
TGTGCCAGCAGCTTGGACAGGGATGTTGAAAAACTGTTTTTT | CASSLDRDVEKLFF | TRBJ1-4 | TRBV5-4 | - | -
TGTGCCAGCAGACTAGCGGGGGGGCCTACCGGGGAGCTGTTTTTT | CASRLAGGPTGELFF | TRBJ2-2 | TRBV7-2 | - | TRBD2
TGTGCCATCGGGCGGGAGAGCTCCTACGAGCAGTACTTC | CAIGRESSYEQYF | TRBJ2-7 | TRBV10-3 | - | TRBD2
TGTGCCAGCAGTCAACCCATCCGACAGGGAGTAGGGTATAGCAATCAGCCCCAGCATTTT | CASSQPIRQGVGYSNQPQHF | TRBJ1-5 | TRBV27 | - | TRBD1
TGTGCCAGCAGCTTAGGCGGGACAGGGGCCTACGAGCAGTACTTC | CASSLGGTGAYEQYF | TRBJ2-7 | TRBV7-2 | - | TRBD1
TGTGCCAGCAGCTCCCACGGGTTTGGAGAGCAGTACTTC | CASSSHGFGEQYF | TRBJ2-7 | TRBV5-6 | - | -
TGTGCCATCAGTGGTGGCGGGGACAGGGTCATCTACGAGCAGTACTTC | CAISGGGDRVIYEQYF | TRBJ2-7 | TRBV10-3 | - | TRBD1
TGTGCCAGCAGTCTGAACAGGGAGACCCAGTACTTC | CASSLNRETQYF | TRBJ2-5 | TRBV12-3/TRBV12-4 | - | -